The 30 T cell receptor beta chains below were found in one sample sequenced in a study of cytomegalovirus exposure and HLA in healthy donors. In the PCR, 60 Vbeta and 13 Jbeta primers were used. The method was immunoSEQ multiplex PCR; TCRdb's version includes in-frame clones alone and lacks a portion of them. The data contain about 160,000 clones, approximately 84% of them singletons. Sequenced input: PBMCs. These TCRs come from a male donor in good health and CMV-seropositive.

This chain connects TRBV7-6 to TRBJ2-1; TRBD2 is a possible D gene (6 bases). V lost 6 bases and J 7 bases, leaving 13 bases between the germline ends. The CDR3 extends over 13 amino acids. Germline CDR1 reads SGHVS; CDR2 reads FNYEAQ. For the CDR3, the DNA is TGTGCCAGCAGTCAACGGGACTTAAATGAGCAGTTCTTC. Encoded protein: CASSQRDLNEQFF.

V gene TRBV27 combines with J gene TRBJ2-1; a weak D match, TRBD2 (5 bases). The CDR3 loop spans 16 amino acids. Looked up from germline, CDR1 is MNHEY and CDR2 is SMNVEV (reference sequence). The V and J ends lost 5 bases and 5 bases respectively, with 19 bases between them. The CDR3 DNA follows: TGTGCCAGCAGTCAGCGGACCCGATCTAACGACAATGAGCAGTTCTTC. Protein: CASSQRTRSNDNEQFF.

The chain couples TRBV29-1 to TRBJ1-1, with 8 bases matching TRBD1. Germline V gene data show CDR1 as SQVTM and CDR2 as ANQGSEA. The CDR3 consists of 15 residues. V was pared by 0 bases and J by 1 base, with 4 bases of the junction left unmatched. The CDR3 sequence: CSVEDRDRSNTEAFF. The CDR3 DNA is TGCAGCGTTGAAGACCGGGACAGGTCGAACACTGAAGCTTTCTTT.

This chain connects TRBV28 to TRBJ1-5; weak D call: TRBD1 (6 bases). V lost 5 bases and J 6 bases, leaving 14 bases between the germline ends. This CDR3 contains 14 residues. The V gene's germline CDR1 is MDHEN and CDR2 SYDVKM. For the CDR3, the DNA is TGTGCCAGCAGTCCCACAGGGATCGGTCAGCCCCAGCATTTT. Residues: CASSPTGIGQPQHF.

V and J are TRBV10-2 and TRBJ2-3; D is uncertain. The CDR3 loop spans 14 amino acids. In germline, CDR1 is WSHSY, CDR2 SAAADI. V shed 4 bases and J shed 7 bases, with 15 bases lying between them. The CDR3 here is CASSVVNSVHTQYF. Here the CDR3 DNA reads TGCGCCAGCAGTGTGGTAAATTCAGTCCATACGCAGTATTTT.

The V call is TRBV4-1, the J call TRBJ2-7; D not resolved. CDR3 length equals 17 residues. Trimming removed 1 base from V and 2 bases from J, with 18 bases in between. Germline lookup yields CDR1 MGHRA and CDR2 YSYEKL. CDR3 protein: CASSQGDPTGSAYEQYF. CDR3 sequence (DNA): TGCGCCAGCAGCCAAGGTGACCCCACGGGTTCAGCCTACGAGCAGTACTTC.

J is TRBJ1-1 and V is TRBV7-9, with 9 bases fitting TRBD1. J lost 5 bases, V lost 1 base, and 5 bases had no gene match. Germline CDR1 SEHNR, CDR2 FQNEAQ (reference sequence). The CDR3 totals 15 residues. The CDR3 protein is CASSLGQGGITEAFF. The CDR3, as DNA: TGTGCCAGCAGCTTAGGACAGGGGGGTATAACTGAAGCTTTCTTT.

This chain connects TRBV6-5 to TRBJ2-2; D not certain. Trimming stripped 7 bases from V and 1 base from J, with 16 bases between. The germline V gene encodes CDR1 MNHEY and CDR2 SVGAGI. The CDR3 covers 16 residues. The CDR3 is CASTFSPGQNTGELFF. CDR3 DNA sequence: TGTGCCAGCACTTTCTCCCCCGGTCAGAACACCGGGGAGCTGTTTTTT.

The chain recombines TRBV28 with TRBJ1-5, with D tentatively TRBD1 (6 bases). The germline V and J ends were trimmed by 1 base and 9 bases, with 10 bases remaining between them. The CDR3 loop spans 13 amino acids. The V gene's germline CDR1 is MDHEN and CDR2 SYDVKM. The DNA for the CDR3 is TGTGCCAGCAGTTTATCGGGGGGGCTGCCCCAGCATTTT. This encodes CASSLSGGLPQHF.

The rearrangement links TRBV2 to TRBJ1-1, with D possibly TRBD1 on 5 matching bases. CDR1 and CDR2 from the germline V gene are SNHLY and FYNNEI. The ends were cut back, 8 bases at V and 3 bases at J, with 19 bases in the middle. This CDR3 is built from 15 residues. As DNA, the CDR3 is TGTGCCAGCCCTGCCGGTCCAGGGTGGGACACTGAAGCTTTCTTT. Translating gives CASPAGPGWDTEAFF. The entire variable domain, with the rest obtained from reference TRBV2 and TRBJ1-1, is as follows: EPEVTQTPSHQVTQMGQEVILRCVPISNHLYFYWYRQILGQKVEFLVSFYNNEISEKSEIFDDQFSVERPDGSNFTLKIRSTKLEDSAMYFCASPAGPGWDTEAFFGQGTRLTVV.

This chain connects TRBV7-2 to TRBJ1-5; D is unresolved. Deletions cut 5 bases from V and 2 bases from J, with 10 bases between. This CDR3 comprises 14 residues. Germline values: CDR1 SGHTA, CDR2 FQGNSA. CDR3 DNA sequence: TGTGCCAGCAGCCCTGGACTGGGCAATCAGCCCCAGCATTTT. Protein sequence: CASSPGLGNQPQHF.

This clone was recorded once. The CDR3 DNA reads TGTGCCAGCAGTTCCAACTCCGGGGGAAGCAATCAGCCCCAGCATTTT. Amino acids: CASSSNSGGSNQPQHF. The chain carries TRBV27 and TRBJ1-5; TRBD1 might be the D (5 bases). CDR1 and CDR2 from the germline V gene are MNHEY and SMNVEV (reference sequence). Trimming took 4 bases from V and 1 from J, leaving 14 bases between them. This CDR3 has 16 residues.

Concerning this clone: Other DNA sequences in the same sample also yield this CDR3. V is TRBV4-3 and J is TRBJ1-4; maybe TRBD1 (6 bases). The CDR3 spans 19 residues. V was pared by 6 bases and J by 0 bases, with 23 bases between. Per the germline V gene, CDR1 is LGHNA and CDR2 is YSLEER. This CDR3 reads CASSMTQGWKAATNEKLFF. CDR3 nucleotide sequence: TGCGCCAGCAGTATGACACAGGGTTGGAAGGCGGCAACTAATGAAAAACTGTTTTTT.

This chain uses TRBV29-1 with TRBJ1-6; no definite D call. Per germline, CDR1 SQVTM and CDR2 ANQGSEA. CDR3 length equals 12 residues. With 4 bases removed from V and 6 bases from J, the gap between germline ends came to 7 bases. The CDR3 loop reads CSVADTNSPLHF. CDR3 sequence (DNA): TGCAGCGTTGCCGACACTAATTCACCCCTCCACTTT.

The chain has TRBV6-5 and TRBJ1-2; D remains ambiguous. The CDR3 runs 13 residues. V was cut by 2 bases and J by 4 bases, with 8 bases left in between. The germline CDR1 and CDR2 sequences are MNHEY and SVGAGI. The CDR3 protein is CASSYRRSYGYTF. Written as DNA, the CDR3 is TGTGCCAGCAGTTACAGAAGGAGCTATGGCTACACCTTC.

The V gene is TRBV30, the J gene TRBJ1-1; D is uncertain. V was trimmed by 8 bases and J by 5 bases, leaving 21 bases between them. Germline loops: CDR1 GTSNPN, CDR2 SVGIG (reference sequence). The CDR3 consists of 14 residues. CDR3 in amino acids: CAGAGDNVKTEAFF. The CDR3 region has the DNA TGTGCCGGAGCGGGAGACAACGTTAAAACTGAAGCTTTCTTT. Together with reference TRBV30 and TRBJ1-1, the CDR3 gives the full variable domain: SQTIHQWPATLVQPVGSPLSLECTVEGTSNPNLYWYRQAAGRGLQLLFYSVGIGQISSEVPQNLSASRPQDRQFILSSKKLLLSDSGFYLCAGAGDNVKTEAFFGQGTRLTVV.

This sequence joins TRBV9 and TRBJ2-3; TRBD2 agrees at 7 bases. Germline values: CDR1 SGDLS, CDR2 YYNGEE. The CDR3 has 14 amino acids. Trimming cost V 4 bases and J 7 bases; bases outside gene matches: 9. The CDR3 nucleotides read TGTGCCAGCAGCTTCGGACTAGAAGCAAATACGCAGTATTTT. Translation gives CASSFGLEANTQYF.

CDR3 sequence reads: CASSFRDRDQAEQYF. The CDR3, as DNA: TGTGCCAGCAGTTTTAGGGACAGGGACCAGGCCGAGCAGTACTTC. The V call is TRBV27, the J call TRBJ2-7, with 9 bases lining up with TRBD1. V was pared by 3 bases and J by 6 bases, with 9 bases of the junction left unmatched. CDR1 is MNHEY, CDR2 SMNVEV, per germline (reference sequence). This CDR3 is built from 15 residues.

V usage is TRBV28 and J usage is TRBJ1-2; 8 bases fit TRBD1. CDR1 and CDR2 (germline): MDHEN, SYDVKM. With V trimmed by 6 bases and J by 4 bases, 4 bases remained unmatched. The CDR3 runs to 13 residues. CDR3 nucleotide sequence: TGTGCCAGCAGGGGACAGGAGTTCTATGGCTACACCTTC. Its protein product is CASRGQEFYGYTF.

The chain is built from TRBV30 and TRBJ2-2; D gene uncertain. CDR3 length equals 12 residues. Trimming shortened V by 5 bases and J by 6 bases, and 10 bases separated the two germline ends. Germline-derived CDR1 and CDR2 are GTSNPN and SVGIG (reference sequence). CDR3 sequence: CAWLDHPGELFF. CDR3 nucleotides: TGTGCCTGGTTAGATCATCCCGGGGAGCTGTTTTTT.

The chain uses TRBV9 and TRBJ2-1; 8 bases are shared with TRBD2. The germline V gene encodes CDR1 SGDLS and CDR2 YYNGEE. The CDR3 is 18 amino acids. The V and J ends lost 3 bases and 0 bases, in that order; junction bases with no gene match: 11. CDR3 nucleotide sequence: TGTGCCAGCAGCGAGGGGGATGCGGGACTAGTCTCCTACAATGAGCAGTTCTTC. Translated, it gives CASSEGDAGLVSYNEQFF.

Only a few counts were recorded for this clone. V gene TRBV28 combines with J gene TRBJ2-1; no clear D. Germline CDR1 MDHEN, CDR2 SYDVKM. The CDR3 runs to 13 residues. The ends were cut back, 4 bases at V and 0 bases at J, with 4 bases in the middle. Written as DNA, the CDR3 is TGTGCCAGCAGTTACTTCTCCTACAATGAGCAGTTCTTC. Translated: CASSYFSYNEQFF.

The chain joins TRBV5-5 to TRBJ2-5; 10 bases align to TRBD2. CDR3 size: 19 residues. The trim removed 5 bases at V and 1 base at J, leaving 17 bases unmatched. Germline V gene lookup returns CDR1 SGHKS and CDR2 YYEKEE (reference sequence). CDR3 amino acids: CASSRLVAGGVLGQETQYF. The CDR3 bases are TGTGCCAGCAGTAGATTAGTAGCGGGAGGTGTGTTAGGCCAAGAGACCCAGTACTTC. The whole variable domain, filled in from reference TRBV5-5 and TRBJ2-5, reads DAGVTQSPTHLIKTRGQQVTLRCSPISGHKSVSWYQQVLGQGPQFIFQYYEKEERGRGNFPDRFSARQFPNYSSELNVNALLLGDSALYLCASSRLVAGGVLGQETQYFGPGTRLLVL.

V usage is TRBV13 and J usage is TRBJ1-1; D ambiguous. Deletions cut 1 base from V and 0 bases from J, with 6 bases between. Germline assignment: CDR1 PRHDT and CDR2 FYEKMQ (reference sequence). The CDR3 totals 14 residues. The CDR3 is CASSLVQLNTEAFF. The CDR3 DNA is TGTGCCAGCAGCTTAGTACAGTTGAACACTGAAGCTTTCTTT.

The chain uses TRBV14 and TRBJ2-1, with D perhaps TRBD2 (5 bases). V shed 4 bases and J shed 6 bases, with 10 bases lying between them. The CDR3 extends over 13 amino acids. The germline gives CDR1 SGHDN, CDR2 FVKESK. CDR3: CASSPGLSNEQFF. The CDR3 region has the DNA TGTGCCAGCAGCCCGGGATTGTCCAATGAGCAGTTCTTC.

J is TRBJ2-3 and V is TRBV7-6, with 9 nucleotides matching TRBD2. The CDR3 is made up of 16 amino acids. Germline CDR1 is SGHVS and CDR2 is FNYEAQ. V shed 1 base and J 4 bases; nucleotides not matched to a gene: 6. The CDR3 bases are TGTGCCAGCAGCTTAGAGGCGGGAGGGCCCTCAGATACGCAGTATTTT. It encodes CASSLEAGGPSDTQYF.

This chain joins TRBV5-5 and TRBJ2-7; no clear D. Deletions cut 2 bases from V and 3 bases from J, with 15 bases between. There are 15 residues in the CDR3. Germline V CDR1 and CDR2: SGHKS, YYEKEE (reference sequence). The CDR3 is CASSFTADTSYEQYF. In nucleotides, the CDR3 is TGTGCCAGCAGCTTTACAGCCGACACCAGCTACGAGCAGTACTTC.

The gene calls are TRBV29-1 and TRBJ2-3, with D maybe TRBD2 (5 bases). The germline gives CDR1 SQVTM, CDR2 ANQGSEA. CDR3 length equals 14 residues. With 5 bases removed from V and 1 base from J, the gap between germline ends came to 13 bases. The DNA for the CDR3 is TGCAGCGTTCGGAGGACCCCTGGCACAGATACGCAGTATTTT. The encoded protein is CSVRRTPGTDTQYF.

The chain links TRBV14 to TRBJ2-7; a possible D gene is TRBD2 (6 bases). V was shortened by 4 bases and J by 2 bases, with 12 bases between the two germline ends. The CDR3 runs to 14 residues. Germline-derived CDR1 and CDR2 are SGHDN and FVKESK. The CDR3 loop reads CASSPLGGTYEQYF. CDR3 bases: TGTGCCAGCAGCCCCCTCGGCGGGACCTACGAGCAGTACTTC.

The J gene is TRBJ1-5, the V gene TRBV7-2; TRBD1 matches 7 bases. Germline CDR1 and CDR2: SGHTA and FQGNSA. V was pared by 1 base and J by 7 bases, with 7 bases of the junction left unmatched. The CDR3 spans 15 residues. The CDR3 reads CASSLGQGSWQPQHF. The CDR3 DNA is TGTGCCAGCAGCTTAGGACAGGGTAGTTGGCAGCCCCAGCATTTT.